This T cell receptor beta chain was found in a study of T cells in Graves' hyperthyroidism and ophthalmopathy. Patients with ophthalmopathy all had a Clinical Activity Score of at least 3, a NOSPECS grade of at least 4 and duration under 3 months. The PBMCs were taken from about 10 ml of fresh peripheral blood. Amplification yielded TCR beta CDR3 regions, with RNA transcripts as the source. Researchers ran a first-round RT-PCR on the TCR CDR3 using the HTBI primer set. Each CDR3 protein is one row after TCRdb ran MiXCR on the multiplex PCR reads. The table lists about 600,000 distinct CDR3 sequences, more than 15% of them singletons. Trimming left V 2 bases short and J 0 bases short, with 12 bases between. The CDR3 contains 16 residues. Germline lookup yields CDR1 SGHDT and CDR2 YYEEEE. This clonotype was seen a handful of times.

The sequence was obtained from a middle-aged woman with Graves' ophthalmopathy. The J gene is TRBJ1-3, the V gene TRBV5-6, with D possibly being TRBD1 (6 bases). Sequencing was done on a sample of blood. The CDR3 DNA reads TGTGCCAGCAGCTTAGGGGGAATTGACTCTGGAAACACCATATATTTT. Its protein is CASSLGGIDSGNTIYF. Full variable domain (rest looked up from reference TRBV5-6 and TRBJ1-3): DAGVTQSPTHLIKTRGQQVTLRCSPKSGHDTVSWYQQALGQGPQFIFQYYEEEERQRGNFPDRFSGHQFPNYSSELNVNALLLGDSALYLCASSLGGIDSGNTIYFGEGSWLTVV.